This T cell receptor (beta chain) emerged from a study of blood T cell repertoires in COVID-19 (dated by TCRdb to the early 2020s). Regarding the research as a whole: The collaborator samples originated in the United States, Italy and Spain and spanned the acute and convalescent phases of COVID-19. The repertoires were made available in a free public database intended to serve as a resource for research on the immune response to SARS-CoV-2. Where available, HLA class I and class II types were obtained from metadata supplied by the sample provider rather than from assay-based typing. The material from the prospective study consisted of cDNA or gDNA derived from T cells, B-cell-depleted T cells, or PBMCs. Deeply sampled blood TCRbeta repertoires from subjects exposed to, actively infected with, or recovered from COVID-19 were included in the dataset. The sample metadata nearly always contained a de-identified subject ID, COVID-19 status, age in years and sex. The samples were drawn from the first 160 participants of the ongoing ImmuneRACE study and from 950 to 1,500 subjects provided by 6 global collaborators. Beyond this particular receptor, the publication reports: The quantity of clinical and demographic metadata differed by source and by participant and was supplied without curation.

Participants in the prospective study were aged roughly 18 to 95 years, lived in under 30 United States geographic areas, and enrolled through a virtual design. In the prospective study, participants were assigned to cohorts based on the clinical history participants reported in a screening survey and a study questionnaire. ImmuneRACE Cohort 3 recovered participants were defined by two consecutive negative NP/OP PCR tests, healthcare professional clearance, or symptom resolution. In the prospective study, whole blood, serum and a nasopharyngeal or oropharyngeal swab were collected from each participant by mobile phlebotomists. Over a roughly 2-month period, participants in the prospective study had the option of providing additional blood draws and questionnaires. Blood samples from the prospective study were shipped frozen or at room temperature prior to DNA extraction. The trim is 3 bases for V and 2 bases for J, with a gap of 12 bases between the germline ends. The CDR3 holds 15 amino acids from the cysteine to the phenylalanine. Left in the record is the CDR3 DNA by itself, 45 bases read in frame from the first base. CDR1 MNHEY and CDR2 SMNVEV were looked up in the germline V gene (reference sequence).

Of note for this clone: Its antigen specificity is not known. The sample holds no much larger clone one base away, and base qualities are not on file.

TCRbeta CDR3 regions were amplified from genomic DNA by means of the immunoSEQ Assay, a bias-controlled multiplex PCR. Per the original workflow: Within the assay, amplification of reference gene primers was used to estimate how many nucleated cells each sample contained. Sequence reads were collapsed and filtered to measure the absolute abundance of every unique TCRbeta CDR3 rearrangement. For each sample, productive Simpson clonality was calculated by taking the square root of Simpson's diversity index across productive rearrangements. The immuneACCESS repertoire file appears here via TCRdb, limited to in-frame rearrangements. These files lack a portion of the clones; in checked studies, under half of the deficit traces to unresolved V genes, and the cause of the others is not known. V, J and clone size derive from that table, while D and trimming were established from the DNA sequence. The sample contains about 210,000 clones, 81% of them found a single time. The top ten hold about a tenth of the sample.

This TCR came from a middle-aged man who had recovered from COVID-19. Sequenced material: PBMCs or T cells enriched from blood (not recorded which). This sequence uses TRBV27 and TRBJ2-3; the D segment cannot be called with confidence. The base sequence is TGTGCCAGCAGTTTCTTAGATATGGTCACAGATACGCAGTATTTT. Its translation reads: CASSFLDMVTDTQYF.